This TCR beta chain is from a study of response to subunit inactivated influenza vaccine. General study findings and limits: T cells newly recruited by each seasonal influenza vaccination are few, the authors suggested.

Germline V gives CDR1 ENHRY, CDR2 SYGVKD. The CDR3 extends over 14 amino acids. V lost 6 bases and J lost 5; bases outside the gene matches: 4. TCRdb itself ran the RT-PCR reads through MiXCR, one entry per CDR3 protein. The sample has 530,000 or so distinct CDR3 sequences; 25% are singletons. At least ten counts were recorded for this clonotype. Its antigen remains unidentified. The V call is TRBV10-3, the J call TRBJ2-1; 10 nucleotides agree with TRBD2. This clonotype was sampled from a middle-aged man who received an inactivated influenza vaccine. The starting material was CD4+ T cells sorted from PBMCs, obtained more than 4 days after vaccination. CDR3 nucleotides: TGTGCCATCAGCCTAGCGGGAGAGAACAATGAGCAGTTCTTC. Protein: CAISLAGENNEQFF.